This T cell receptor (beta chain) was sequenced during a study of cytotoxic CD8 clonotypes in ibrutinib-treated CLL. Looked up from germline, CDR1 is SQVTM and CDR2 is ANQGSEA. This CDR3 is 14 amino acids long. The ends lost 4 bases at V and 2 bases at J; junction bases unmatched: 7. The table came from immunoSEQ multiplex PCR; TCRdb's copy has only in-frame clones and leaves some out. Among about 120,000 clones listed, roughly 57% were seen once. The V call is TRBV29-1, the J call TRBJ1-1, with 7 bases matching TRBD1. Specimen: PBMCs, collected after 24 months of ibrutinib treatment. This clonotype originated in a human donor with chronic lymphocytic leukemia. CDR3 nucleotides: TGCAGCGTTGGAGGGGCAGGGGGAAACACTGAAGCTTTCTTT. Translating it yields CSVGGAGGNTEAFF.